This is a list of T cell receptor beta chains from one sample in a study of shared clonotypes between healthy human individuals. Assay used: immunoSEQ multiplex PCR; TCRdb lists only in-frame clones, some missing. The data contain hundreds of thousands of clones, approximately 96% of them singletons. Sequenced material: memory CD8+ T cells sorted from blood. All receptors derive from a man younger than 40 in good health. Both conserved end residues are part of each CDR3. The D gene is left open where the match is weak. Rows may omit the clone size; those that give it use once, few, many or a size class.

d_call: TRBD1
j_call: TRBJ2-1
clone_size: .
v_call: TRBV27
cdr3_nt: TGTGCCAGCAGTTTCATCTTCGGGACAGGGGTCTTGTGGTACAATGAGCAGTTCTTC
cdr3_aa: CASSFIFGTGVLWYNEQFF

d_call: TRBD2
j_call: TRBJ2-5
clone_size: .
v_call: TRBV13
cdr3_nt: TGTGCCAGCAGCTGGGGACTAGCGGGAGGGCCGGTGACCCAGTACTTC
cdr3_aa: CASSWGLAGGPVTQYF

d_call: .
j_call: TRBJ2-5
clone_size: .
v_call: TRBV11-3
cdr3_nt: TGTGCCAGCAGCCCTACTAGCCAAGAGACCCAGTACTTC
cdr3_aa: CASSPTSQETQYF

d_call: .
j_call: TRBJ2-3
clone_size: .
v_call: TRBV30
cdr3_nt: TGTGCCTGGAAGGGCTTGCCCACAGATACGCAGTATTTT
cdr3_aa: CAWKGLPTDTQYF

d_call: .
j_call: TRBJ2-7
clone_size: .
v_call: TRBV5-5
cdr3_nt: TGTGCCAGCAGCTTGGACGGCTACGAGCAGTACTTC
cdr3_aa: CASSLDGYEQYF

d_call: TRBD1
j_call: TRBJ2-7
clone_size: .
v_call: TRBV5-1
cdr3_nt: TGCGCCAGCAGCTTGCCGGGACAGGGCTACGAGCAGTACTTC
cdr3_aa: CASSLPGQGYEQYF

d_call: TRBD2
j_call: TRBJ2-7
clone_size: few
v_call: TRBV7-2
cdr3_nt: TGTGCCAGCAGCTTAGGGCTAGCGGGCCGCTACGAGCAGTACTTC
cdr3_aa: CASSLGLAGRYEQYF

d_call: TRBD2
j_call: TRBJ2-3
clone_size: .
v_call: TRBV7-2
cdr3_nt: TGTGCCAGCAGCTTTACTAGCGGGACAGATACGCAGTATTTT
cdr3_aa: CASSFTSGTDTQYF

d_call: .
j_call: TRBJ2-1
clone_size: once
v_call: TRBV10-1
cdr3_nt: TGCGCCAGCAGGGTAATATCACAGTTCTTC
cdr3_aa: CASRVISQFF

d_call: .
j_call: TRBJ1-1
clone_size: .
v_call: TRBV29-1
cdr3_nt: TGCAGCGTTGGGTTAGTTGAAGCTTTCTTT
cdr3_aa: CSVGLVEAFF

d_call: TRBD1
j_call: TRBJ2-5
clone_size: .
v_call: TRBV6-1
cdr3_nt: TGTGCCAGCAGGTCCGGGACAGCCCAAGAGACCCAGTACTTC
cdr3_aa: CASRSGTAQETQYF

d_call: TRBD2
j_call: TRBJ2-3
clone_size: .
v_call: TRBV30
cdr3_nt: TGTGCCTGGACCGGGACTAGCGGGTCCAGCACAGATACGCAGTATTTT
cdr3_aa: CAWTGTSGSSTDTQYF

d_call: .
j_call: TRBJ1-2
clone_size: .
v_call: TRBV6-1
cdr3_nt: TGTGCCAGCAGTGAAGGGGGCCCCCCCTATGGCTACACCTTC
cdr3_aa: CASSEGGPPYGYTF

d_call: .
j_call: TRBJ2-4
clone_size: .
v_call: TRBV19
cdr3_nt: TGTGCCAGTAGTATAGACAGGGGTTTCGAAAACATTCAGTACTTC
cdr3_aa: CASSIDRGFENIQYF

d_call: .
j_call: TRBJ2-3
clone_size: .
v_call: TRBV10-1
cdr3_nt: TGCGCCAGCAGTGGAGATACGCAGTATTTT
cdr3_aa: CASSGDTQYF

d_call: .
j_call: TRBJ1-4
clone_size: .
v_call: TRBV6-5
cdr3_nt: TGTGCCAGCAGCATGGAGGGGGGGGATGAAAAACTGTTTTTT
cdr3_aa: CASSMEGGDEKLFF

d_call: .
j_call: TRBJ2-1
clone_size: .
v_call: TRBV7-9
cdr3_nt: TGTGCCAGCAGCTTATCCCAGGGGAGTCCCTACAATGAGCAGTTCTTC
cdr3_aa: CASSLSQGSPYNEQFF

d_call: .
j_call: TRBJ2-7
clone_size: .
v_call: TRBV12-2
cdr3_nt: TGTGCAAGTCGCATCTCGCGTGAGTACTTC
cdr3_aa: CASRISREYF

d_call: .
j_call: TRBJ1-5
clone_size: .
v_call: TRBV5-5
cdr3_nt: TGTGCCAGCAGCTTGGGTCAGGGTGTGTGGCCCCAGCATTTT
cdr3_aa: CASSLGQGVWPQHF

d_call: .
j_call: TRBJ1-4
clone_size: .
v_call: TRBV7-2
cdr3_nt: TGTGCCAGCAGCTTAGTGAGGGGGGTTGGAGAAAAACTGTTTTTT
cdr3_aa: CASSLVRGVGEKLFF

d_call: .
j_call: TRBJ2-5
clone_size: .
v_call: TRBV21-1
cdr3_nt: TGTGCCAGCAGCAGGGGACAGGTCCTAGGGACCCAGTACTTC
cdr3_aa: CASSRGQVLGTQYF

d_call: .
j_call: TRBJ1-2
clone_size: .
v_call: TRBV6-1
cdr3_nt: TGTGCCAGCAGTGAAGCCCCGGGGGCGCGGGGCTACACCTTC
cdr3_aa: CASSEAPGARGYTF

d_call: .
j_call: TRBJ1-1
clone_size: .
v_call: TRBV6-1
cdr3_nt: TGTGCCAGTAGTTCCGAGACAGATGAAGCTTTCTTT
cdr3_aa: CASSSETDEAFF

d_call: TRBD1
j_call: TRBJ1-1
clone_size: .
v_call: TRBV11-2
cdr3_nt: TGTGCCAGCAGTCTACAGGGGGTAAACGGTGGAGCTTTCTTT
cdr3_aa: CASSLQGVNGGAFF

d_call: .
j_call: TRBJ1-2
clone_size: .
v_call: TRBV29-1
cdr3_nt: TGCGCGGTACCCGGAAACTATGGCTACACCTTC
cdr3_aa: CAVPGNYGYTF

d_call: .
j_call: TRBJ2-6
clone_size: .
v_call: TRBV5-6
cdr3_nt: TGTGCCAGCAGCTTACGGGGGGCCGGGGCCAACGTCCTGACTTTC
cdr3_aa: CASSLRGAGANVLTF

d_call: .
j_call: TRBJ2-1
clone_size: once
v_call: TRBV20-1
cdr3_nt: TGCAGTGCTAGTGAAACTAGAAAGCAGTTCTTC
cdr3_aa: CSASETRKQFF

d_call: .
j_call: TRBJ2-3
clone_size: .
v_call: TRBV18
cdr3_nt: TGTGCCAGCTCACACCAGGGGAGCGGAGATACGCAGTATTTT
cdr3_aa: CASSHQGSGDTQYF

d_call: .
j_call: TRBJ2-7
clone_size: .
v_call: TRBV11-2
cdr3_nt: TGTGCCAGCAGCTTAGCCAGGGTAGAGCAGTACTTC
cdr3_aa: CASSLARVEQYF

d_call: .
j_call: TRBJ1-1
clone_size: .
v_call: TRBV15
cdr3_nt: TGTGCCACCAGCAGAGGGGGGGCCATGAACACTGAAGCTTTCTTT
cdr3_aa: CATSRGGAMNTEAFF

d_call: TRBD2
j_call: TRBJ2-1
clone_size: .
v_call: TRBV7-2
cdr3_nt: TGTGCCAGCAGCTTAGTTGCGACTAGCGGGAGGAATGAGCAGTTCTTC
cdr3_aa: CASSLVATSGRNEQFF

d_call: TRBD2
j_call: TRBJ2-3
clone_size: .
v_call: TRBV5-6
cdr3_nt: TGTGCCAGCTTACCGGGACTAGCGGGAGGGTTGGGTGGCACAGATACGCAGTATTTT
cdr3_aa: CASLPGLAGGLGGTDTQYF

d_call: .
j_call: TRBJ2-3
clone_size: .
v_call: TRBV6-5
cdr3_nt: TGTGCCAGCAATGACTTCGCAGATACGCAGTATTTT
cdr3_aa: CASNDFADTQYF

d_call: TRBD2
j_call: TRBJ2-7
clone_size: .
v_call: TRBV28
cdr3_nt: TGTGCCAGCAGCCCCCATAGCGGGAGTTTTTACGAGCAGTACTTC
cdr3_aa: CASSPHSGSFYEQYF

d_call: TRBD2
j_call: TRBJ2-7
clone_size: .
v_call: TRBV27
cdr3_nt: TGTGCCAGCAGTTGGACTAGCGGGATCTACGAGCAGTACTTC
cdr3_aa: CASSWTSGIYEQYF

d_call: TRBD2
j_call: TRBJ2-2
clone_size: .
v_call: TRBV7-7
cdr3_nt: TGTGCTAGCAGCTTTCCCGCTAGCGGGCGTGGGGCCGGGGAGCTGTTTTTT
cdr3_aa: CASSFPASGRGAGELFF

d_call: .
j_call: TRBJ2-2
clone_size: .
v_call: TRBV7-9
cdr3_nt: TGTGCCAGCAGCTATGGCGGGGAGCTGTTTTTT
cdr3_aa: CASSYGGELFF

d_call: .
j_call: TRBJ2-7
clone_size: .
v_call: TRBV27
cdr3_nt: TGTGCCAGCAGTTTGGACGGGTACGAGCAGTACTTC
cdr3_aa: CASSLDGYEQYF

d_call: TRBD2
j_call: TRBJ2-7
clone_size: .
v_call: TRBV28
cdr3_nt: TGTGCCAGCAGTCCAATTAGCGGGAGGATCCACGAGCAGTACTTC
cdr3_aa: CASSPISGRIHEQYF

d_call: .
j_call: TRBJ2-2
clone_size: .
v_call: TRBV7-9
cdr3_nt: TGTGCCAGCAGCCGAAAACAACCGGACGGGGGGAACACCGGGGAGCTGTTTTTT
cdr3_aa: CASSRKQPDGGNTGELFF

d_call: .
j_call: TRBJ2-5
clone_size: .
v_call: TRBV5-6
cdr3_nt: TGTGCCAGCCGGGGGACAGCTAAAGAGACCCAGTACTTC
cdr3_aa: CASRGTAKETQYF

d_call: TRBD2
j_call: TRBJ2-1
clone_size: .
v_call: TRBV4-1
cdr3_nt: TGCGCCAGCAGCCGAGAGCTAGCGGGAGGGCCTGGTGAGCAGTTCTTC
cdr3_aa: CASSRELAGGPGEQFF